This T cell receptor beta chain is from a study of blood T cell repertoires in COVID-19 (dated by TCRdb to 2018 to 2020). Regarding the complete study: Collaborator samples came from the United States, Italy and Spain and covered acute and convalescent phases of COVID-19. The material from the prospective study consisted of cDNA or gDNA derived from T cells, B-cell-depleted T cells, or PBMCs. The dataset comprised deeply sampled blood TCRbeta repertoires from subjects exposed to, actively infected with, or recovered from COVID-19. The sample metadata nearly always contained a de-identified subject ID, COVID-19 status, age in years and sex. The repertoires were released in a freely available public database meant as a resource for research on the immune response to SARS-CoV-2. Where available, HLA class I and class II types were obtained from metadata supplied by the sample provider rather than from assay-based typing. The samples were drawn from two sources: the first 160 participants of the ongoing ImmuneRACE study, and over 950 subjects contributed by 6 global collaborators.

Broader findings and caveats from the paper: The quantity of clinical and demographic metadata differed by source and by participant and was supplied without curation.

TCRbeta CDR3 regions were amplified from genomic DNA using the immunoSEQ Assay, a bias-controlled multiplex PCR. The study's own analysis went as follows. The number of nucleated cells in each sample was estimated from the amplification of reference gene primers within the assay. Sequence reads were collapsed and filtered to measure the absolute abundance of every unique TCRbeta CDR3 rearrangement. For each sample, productive Simpson clonality was calculated by taking the square root of Simpson's diversity index across productive rearrangements. TCRdb took this table from immuneACCESS and kept in-frame rearrangements with V and J called. Such tables lack part of the clones; where checked against another copy, unresolved V genes explain under half of the gap, and the rest is unexplained. Clone size and the V and J calls come from that table; the DNA yielded D and trimming. In this sample the table shows tens of thousands of clones, about nine tenths of which occur a single time. Around 8.3% of the sample is in the top ten clones.

Points on this clone: This receptor's antigen is unknown. No per-base quality is available; no much larger clone lies one base away.

Each collaborating institution followed its own protocols to collect whole blood in K2EDTA tubes. For TCRbeta analysis, collaborators shipped samples in one of three forms: frozen whole blood, isolated PBMCs, or DNA extracted from either of those sample types. Here V drops 1 base and J drops 5 bases, and the junction holds 6 bases not matched to any gene. The CDR3 sequence holds 15 residues, the cysteine and phenylalanine included. Only CDR3 DNA remains: 45 bases, in frame from the first base. CDR1 and CDR2, looked up from the germline V gene, are SGHAT and FQNNGV. The sequencing input was peripheral blood. The V and J segments used are TRBV11-2 and TRBJ2-5; the junction holds 8 bases that match TRBD2. This sequence originates from a human donor with active COVID-19. The donor label of this sample is uncertain. CDR3 reads: CASSLVRGGLETQYF. The sequenced DNA is TGTGCCAGCAGCTTAGTACGGGGGGGCTTGGAGACCCAGTACTTC.